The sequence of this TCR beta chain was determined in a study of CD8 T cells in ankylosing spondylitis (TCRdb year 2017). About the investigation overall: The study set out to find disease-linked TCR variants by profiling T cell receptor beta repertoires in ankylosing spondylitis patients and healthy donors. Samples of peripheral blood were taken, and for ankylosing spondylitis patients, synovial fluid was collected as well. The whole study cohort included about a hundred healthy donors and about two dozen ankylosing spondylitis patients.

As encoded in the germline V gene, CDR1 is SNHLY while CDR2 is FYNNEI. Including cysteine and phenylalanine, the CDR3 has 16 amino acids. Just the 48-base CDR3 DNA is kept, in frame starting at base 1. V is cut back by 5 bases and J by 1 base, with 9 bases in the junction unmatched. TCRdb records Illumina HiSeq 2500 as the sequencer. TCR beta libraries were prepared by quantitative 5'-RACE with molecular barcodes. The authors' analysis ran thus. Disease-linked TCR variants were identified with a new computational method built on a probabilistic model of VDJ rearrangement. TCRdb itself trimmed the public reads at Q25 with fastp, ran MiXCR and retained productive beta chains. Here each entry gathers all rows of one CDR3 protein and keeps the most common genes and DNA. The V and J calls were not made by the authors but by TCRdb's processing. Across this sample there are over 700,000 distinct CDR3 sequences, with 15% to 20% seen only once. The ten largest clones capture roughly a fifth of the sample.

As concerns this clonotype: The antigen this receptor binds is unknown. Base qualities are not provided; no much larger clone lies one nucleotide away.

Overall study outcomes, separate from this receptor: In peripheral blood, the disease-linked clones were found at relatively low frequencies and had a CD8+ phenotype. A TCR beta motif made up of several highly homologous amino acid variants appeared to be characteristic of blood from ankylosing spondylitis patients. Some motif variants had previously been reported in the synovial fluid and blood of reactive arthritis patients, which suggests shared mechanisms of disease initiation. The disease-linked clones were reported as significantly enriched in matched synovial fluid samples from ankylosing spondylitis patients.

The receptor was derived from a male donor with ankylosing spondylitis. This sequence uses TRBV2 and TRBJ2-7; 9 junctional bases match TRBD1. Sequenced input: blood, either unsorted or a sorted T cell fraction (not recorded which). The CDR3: CASSPGTGGWSYEQYF. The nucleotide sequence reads TGTGCCAGCAGTCCTGGTACAGGGGGCTGGTCCTACGAGCAGTACTTC.